The sequence of this T cell receptor beta chain was determined in a study of blood T cells in healthy people across ages. A sample-barcoded 5' primer and a J-beta primer mix were used in a second PCR of about 6 to 11 cycles. TCRdb reprocessed the 5' RACE reads with MiXCR, giving one entry per CDR3 protein. The sample includes about 580,000 distinct CDR3 sequences, more than 45% of them seen just once. Germline CDR1 is LNHNV and CDR2 is YYDKDF (reference sequence). CDR3 size: 15 residues. V dropped 6 bases and J dropped 0; count of bases not matched to a gene: 8. With each sample, at least 5 micrograms of total RNA were extracted.

The sequenced sample consisted of blood. The receptor's source is a man aged 80 or over in good health. This chain connects TRBV15 to TRBJ2-7, with TRBD2 matching over 7 bases. In nucleotides, the CDR3 is TGTGCCACCAGTTCTCCGGGGGAGGGCTCCTACGAGCAGTACTTC. It yields the protein CATSSPGEGSYEQYF.